This T cell receptor (beta chain) was observed in a study of blood T cells in healthy people across ages. Sample-barcoded 5' priming and a J-beta primer mix drove a second PCR of roughly 7 to 11 cycles. TCRdb analysed the 5' RACE reads with MiXCR anew, one entry per CDR3 protein. The data contain roughly 680,000 distinct CDR3 sequences, around 50% of them singletons. This clonotype was detected ten times or more. Trimming cost V 11 bases and J 1 base, with 15 bases left between them. CDR3 length equals 13 residues. Germline V gives CDR1 SGHVS, CDR2 FQNEAQ. V and J are TRBV7-8 and TRBJ2-7; D uncertain. This clonotype was obtained from a woman older than 75 in good health. The specimen was blood. CDR3 in DNA: TGTGCCGTCTCACAGCGCACGTCCTACGAGCAGTACTTC. This codes for CAVSQRTSYEQYF.